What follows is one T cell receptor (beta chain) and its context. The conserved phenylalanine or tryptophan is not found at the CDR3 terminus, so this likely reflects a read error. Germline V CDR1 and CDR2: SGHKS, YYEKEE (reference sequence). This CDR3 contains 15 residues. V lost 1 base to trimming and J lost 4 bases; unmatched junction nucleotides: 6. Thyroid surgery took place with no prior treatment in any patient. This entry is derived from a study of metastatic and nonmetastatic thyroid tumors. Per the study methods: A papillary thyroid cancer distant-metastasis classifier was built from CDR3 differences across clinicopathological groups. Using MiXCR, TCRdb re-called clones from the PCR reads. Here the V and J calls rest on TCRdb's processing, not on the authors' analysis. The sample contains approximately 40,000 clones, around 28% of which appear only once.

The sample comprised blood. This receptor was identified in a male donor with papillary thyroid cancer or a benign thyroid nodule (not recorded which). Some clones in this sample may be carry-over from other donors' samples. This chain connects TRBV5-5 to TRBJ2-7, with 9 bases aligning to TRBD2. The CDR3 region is CASSLPGTSIYEQYL. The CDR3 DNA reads TGTGCCAGCAGCTTGCCCGGGACTAGCATTTACGAGCAGTACCTC.